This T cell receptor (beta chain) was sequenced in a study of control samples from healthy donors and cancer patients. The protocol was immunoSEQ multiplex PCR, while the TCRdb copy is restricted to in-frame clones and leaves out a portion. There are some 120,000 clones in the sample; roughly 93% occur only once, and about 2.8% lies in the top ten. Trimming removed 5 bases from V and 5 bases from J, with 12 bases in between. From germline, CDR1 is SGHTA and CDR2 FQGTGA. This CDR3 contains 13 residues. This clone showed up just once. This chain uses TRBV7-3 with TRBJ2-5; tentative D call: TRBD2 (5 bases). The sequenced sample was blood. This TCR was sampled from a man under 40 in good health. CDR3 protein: CASSQEVGETQYF. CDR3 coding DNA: TGTGCCAGCAGCCAGGAGGTGGGGGAGACCCAGTACTTC.